This entry is about one T cell receptor beta chain. V was pared by 4 bases and J by 6 bases, with 12 bases of the junction left unmatched. Germline CDR1 and CDR2: SGHDT and YYEEEE. This CDR3 is built from 15 residues. TCRdb's table, derived via immunoSEQ multiplex PCR, lists solely in-frame clones and lacks some. The sample contains fewer than 80,000 clones, 90% of which appear only once. The data originate from a study of control samples from healthy donors and cancer patients. The sequence derives from a man aged 60 to 69 with colorectal cancer. The chain combines TRBV5-6 with TRBJ2-7; 8 bases agree with TRBD2. Input material: PBMCs. The CDR3 nucleotides read TGTGCCAGCAGCCCACGAGCGGGGGTGGCCCGCGAGCAGTACTTC. Amino acids: CASSPRAGVAREQYF.